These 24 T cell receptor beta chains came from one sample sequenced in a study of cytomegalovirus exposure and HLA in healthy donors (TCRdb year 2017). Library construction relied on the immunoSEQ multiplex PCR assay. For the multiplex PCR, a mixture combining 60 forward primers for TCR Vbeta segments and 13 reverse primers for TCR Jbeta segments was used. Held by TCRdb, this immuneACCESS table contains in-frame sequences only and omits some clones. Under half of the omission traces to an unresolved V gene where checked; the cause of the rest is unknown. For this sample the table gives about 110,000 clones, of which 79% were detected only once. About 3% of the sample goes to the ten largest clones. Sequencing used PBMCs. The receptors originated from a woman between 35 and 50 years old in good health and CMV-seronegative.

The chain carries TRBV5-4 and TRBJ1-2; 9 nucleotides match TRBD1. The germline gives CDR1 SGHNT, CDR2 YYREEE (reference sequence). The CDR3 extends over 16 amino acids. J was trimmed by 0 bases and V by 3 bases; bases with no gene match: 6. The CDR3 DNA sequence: TGTGCCAGCAGCTCTCCTCGGACAGGGGCTAACTATGGCTACACCTTC. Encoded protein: CASSSPRTGANYGYTF.

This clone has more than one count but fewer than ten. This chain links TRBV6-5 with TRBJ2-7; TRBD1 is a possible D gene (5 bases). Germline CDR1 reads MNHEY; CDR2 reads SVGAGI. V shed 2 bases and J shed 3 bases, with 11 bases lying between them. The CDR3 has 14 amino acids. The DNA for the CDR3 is TGTGCCAGCAGTTACGGGCAGGGTCACTACGAGCAGTACTTC. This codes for CASSYGQGHYEQYF.

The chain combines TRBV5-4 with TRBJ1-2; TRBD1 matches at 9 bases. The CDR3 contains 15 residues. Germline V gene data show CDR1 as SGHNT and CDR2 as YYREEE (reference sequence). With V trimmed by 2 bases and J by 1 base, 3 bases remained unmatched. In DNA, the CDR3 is TGTGCCAGCAGCTTTGGGACAGGGAGTAACTATGGCTACACCTTC. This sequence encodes CASSFGTGSNYGYTF.

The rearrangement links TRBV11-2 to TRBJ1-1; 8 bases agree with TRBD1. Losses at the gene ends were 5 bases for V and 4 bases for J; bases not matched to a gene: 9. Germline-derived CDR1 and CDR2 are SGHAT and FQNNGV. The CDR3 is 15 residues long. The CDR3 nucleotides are TGTGCCAGCAGCCTACGACAGGGGTCGTCCACTGAAGCTTTCTTT. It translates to CASSLRQGSSTEAFF.

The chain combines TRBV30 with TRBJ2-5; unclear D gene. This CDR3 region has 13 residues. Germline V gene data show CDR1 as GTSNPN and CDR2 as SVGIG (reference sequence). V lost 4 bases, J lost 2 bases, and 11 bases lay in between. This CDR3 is CAWNYRVQETQYF. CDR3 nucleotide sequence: TGTGCCTGGAACTACCGGGTGCAAGAGACCCAGTACTTC.

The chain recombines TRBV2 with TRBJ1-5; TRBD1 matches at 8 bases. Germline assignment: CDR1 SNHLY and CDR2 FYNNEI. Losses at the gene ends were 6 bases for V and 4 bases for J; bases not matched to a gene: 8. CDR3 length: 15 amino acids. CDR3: CASSLTDRGNQPQHF. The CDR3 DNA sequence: TGTGCCAGCAGCCTAACCGACAGGGGTAATCAGCCCCAGCATTTT.

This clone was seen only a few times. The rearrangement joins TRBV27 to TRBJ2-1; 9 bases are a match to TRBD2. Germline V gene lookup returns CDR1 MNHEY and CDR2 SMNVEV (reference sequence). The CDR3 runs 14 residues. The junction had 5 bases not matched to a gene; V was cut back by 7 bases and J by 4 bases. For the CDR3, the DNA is TGTGCCAGCACCTCTAGCGGGATTTACAATGAGCAGTTCTTC. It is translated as CASTSSGIYNEQFF.

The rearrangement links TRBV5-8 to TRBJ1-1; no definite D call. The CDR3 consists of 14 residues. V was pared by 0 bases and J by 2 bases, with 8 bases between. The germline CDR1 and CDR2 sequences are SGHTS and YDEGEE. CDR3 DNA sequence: TGTGCCAGCAGCTTGGTTGGAGTTAACACTGAAGCTTTCTTT. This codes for CASSLVGVNTEAFF.

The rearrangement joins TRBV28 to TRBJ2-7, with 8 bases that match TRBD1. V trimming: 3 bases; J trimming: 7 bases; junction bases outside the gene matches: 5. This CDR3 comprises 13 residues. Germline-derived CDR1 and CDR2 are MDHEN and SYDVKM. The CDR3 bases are TGTGCCAGCAGTTTGGCCAGGGGGCGGGAGCAGTACTTC. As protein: CASSLARGREQYF.

The CDR3 nucleotides read TGCGCCAGCAGCGCCGGGACAGAGAACACTGAAGCTTTCTTT. Protein sequence: CASSAGTENTEAFF. The J gene is TRBJ1-1, the V gene TRBV5-1, with 7 bases fitting TRBD1. V was pared by 4 bases and J by 1 base, with 4 bases of the junction left unmatched. The CDR3 is made up of 14 amino acids. Germline loops: CDR1 SGHRS, CDR2 YFSETQ. The entire variable domain, with the rest obtained from reference TRBV5-1 and TRBJ1-1, is as follows: KAGVTQTPRYLIKTRGQQVTLSCSPISGHRSVSWYQQTPGQGLQFLFEYFSETQRNKGNFPGRFSGRQFSNSRSEMNVSTLELGDSALYLCASSAGTENTEAFFGQGTRLTVV.

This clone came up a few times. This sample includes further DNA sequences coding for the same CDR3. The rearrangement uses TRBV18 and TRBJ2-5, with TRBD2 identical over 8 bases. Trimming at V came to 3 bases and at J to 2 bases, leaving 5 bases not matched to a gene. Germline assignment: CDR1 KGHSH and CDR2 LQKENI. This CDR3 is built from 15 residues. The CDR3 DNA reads TGTGCCAGCTCACCTAAAGCGGGAGTGCAAGAGACCCAGTACTTC. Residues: CASSPKAGVQETQYF.

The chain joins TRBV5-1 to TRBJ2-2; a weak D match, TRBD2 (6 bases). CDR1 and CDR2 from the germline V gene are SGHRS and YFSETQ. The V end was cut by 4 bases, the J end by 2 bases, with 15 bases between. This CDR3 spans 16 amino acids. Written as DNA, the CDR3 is TGCGCCAGCAGCGGGCGGAGGGTCCTAAACACCGGGGAGCTGTTTTTT. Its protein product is CASSGRRVLNTGELFF.

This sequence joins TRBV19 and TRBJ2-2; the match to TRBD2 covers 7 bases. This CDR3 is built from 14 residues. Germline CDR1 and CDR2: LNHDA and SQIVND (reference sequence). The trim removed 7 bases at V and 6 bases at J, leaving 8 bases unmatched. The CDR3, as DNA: TGTGCCAGTAACCCATCGCGGGAGTCCGGGGAGCTGTTTTTT. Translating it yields CASNPSRESGELFF.

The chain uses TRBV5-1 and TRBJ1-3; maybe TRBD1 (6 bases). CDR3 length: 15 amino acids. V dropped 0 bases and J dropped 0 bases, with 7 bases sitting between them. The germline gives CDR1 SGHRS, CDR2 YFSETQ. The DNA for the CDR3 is TGCGCCAGCAGCTTGGGACAGGACTCTGGAAACACCATATATTTT. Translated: CASSLGQDSGNTIYF.

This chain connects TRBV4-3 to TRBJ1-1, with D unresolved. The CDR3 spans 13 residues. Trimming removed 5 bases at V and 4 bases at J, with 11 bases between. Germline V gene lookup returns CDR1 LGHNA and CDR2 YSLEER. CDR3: CASSFRSTTEAFF. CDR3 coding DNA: TGCGCCAGCAGCTTCCGGAGTACCACTGAAGCTTTCTTT.

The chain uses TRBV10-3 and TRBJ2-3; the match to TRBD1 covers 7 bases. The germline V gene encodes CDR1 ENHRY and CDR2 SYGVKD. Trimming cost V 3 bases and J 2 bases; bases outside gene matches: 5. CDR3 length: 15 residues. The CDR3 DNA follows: TGTGCCATCAGTGAAAGGGACAGAAACACAGATACGCAGTATTTT. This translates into CAISERDRNTDTQYF.

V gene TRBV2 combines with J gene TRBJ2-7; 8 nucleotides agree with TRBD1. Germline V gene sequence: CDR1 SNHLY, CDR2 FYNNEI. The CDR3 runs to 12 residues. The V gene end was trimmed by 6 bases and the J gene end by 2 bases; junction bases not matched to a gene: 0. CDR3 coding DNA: TGTGCCAGCAGCAGGGGGCCCTACGAGCAGTACTTC. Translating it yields CASSRGPYEQYF.

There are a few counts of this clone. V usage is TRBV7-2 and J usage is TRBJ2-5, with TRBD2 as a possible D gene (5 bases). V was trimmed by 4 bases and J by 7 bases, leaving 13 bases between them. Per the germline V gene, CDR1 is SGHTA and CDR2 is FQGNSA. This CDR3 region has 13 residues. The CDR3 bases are TGTGCCAGCAGCTCGAGGGTGTGGGGGACCCAGTACTTC. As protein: CASSSRVWGTQYF.

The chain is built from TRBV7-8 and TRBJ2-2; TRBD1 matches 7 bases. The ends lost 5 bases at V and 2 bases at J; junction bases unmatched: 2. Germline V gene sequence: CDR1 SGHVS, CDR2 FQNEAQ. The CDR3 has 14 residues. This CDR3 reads CASSRDRNTGELFF. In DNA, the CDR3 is TGTGCCAGCAGCCGGGACAGAAACACCGGGGAGCTGTTTTTT.

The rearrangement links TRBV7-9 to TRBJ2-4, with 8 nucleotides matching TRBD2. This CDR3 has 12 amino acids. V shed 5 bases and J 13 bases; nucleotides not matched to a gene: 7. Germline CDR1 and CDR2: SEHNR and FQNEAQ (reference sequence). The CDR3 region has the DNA TGTGCCAGCAGCCGGACTAGCCTTAGGCAGTACTTC. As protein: CASSRTSLRQYF. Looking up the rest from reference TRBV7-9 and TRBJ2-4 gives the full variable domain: DTGVSQNPRHKITKRGQNVTFRCDPISEHNRLYWYRQTLGQGPEFLTYFQNEAQLEKSRLLSDRFSAERPKGSFSTLEIQRTEQGDSAMYLCASSRTSLRQYFGAGTRLSVL.

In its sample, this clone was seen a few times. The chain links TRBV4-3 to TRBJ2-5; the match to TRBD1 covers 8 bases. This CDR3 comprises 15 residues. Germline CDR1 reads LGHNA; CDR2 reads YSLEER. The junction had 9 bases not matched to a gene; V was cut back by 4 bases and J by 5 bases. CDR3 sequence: CASSPGRRGPETQYF. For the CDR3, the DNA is TGCGCCAGCAGCCCAGGGCGCAGGGGGCCGGAGACCCAGTACTTC.

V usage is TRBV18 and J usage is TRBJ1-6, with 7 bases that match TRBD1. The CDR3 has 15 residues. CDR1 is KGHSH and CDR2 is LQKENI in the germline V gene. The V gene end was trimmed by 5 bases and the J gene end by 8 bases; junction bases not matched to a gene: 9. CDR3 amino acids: CASSSGQATHSPLHF. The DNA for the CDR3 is TGTGCCAGCTCATCCGGACAGGCCACCCATTCACCCCTCCACTTT. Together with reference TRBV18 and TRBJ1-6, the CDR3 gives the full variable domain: NAGVMQNPRHLVRRRGQEARLRCSPMKGHSHVYWYRQLPEEGLKFMVYLQKENIIDESGMPKERFSAEFPKEGPSILRIQQVVRGDSAAYFCASSSGQATHSPLHFGNGTRLTVT.

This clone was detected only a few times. CDR3 protein: CASSVGTGAYGYTF. The CDR3 bases are TGTGCCAGCAGCGTAGGGACAGGGGCCTATGGCTACACCTTC. J is TRBJ1-2 and V is TRBV9, with 9 bases identical to TRBD1. The J segment lost 4 bases and the V segment lost 0 bases, leaving 1 base of the junction unmatched. The CDR3 sequence is 14 residues long. The germline V gene has CDR1 SGDLS and CDR2 YYNGEE.

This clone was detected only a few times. The CDR3: CSVRGTGTSSISTDTQYF. In nucleotides, the CDR3 is TGCAGCGTTCGAGGGACCGGGACTAGCAGCATTAGCACAGATACGCAGTATTTT. The chain recombines TRBV29-1 with TRBJ2-3, with TRBD2 matching over 9 bases. Germline V gene sequence: CDR1 SQVTM, CDR2 ANQGSEA. The CDR3 contains 18 residues. V lost 5 bases and J lost 0; bases outside the gene matches: 15.